Below are 24 T cell receptor beta chains sequenced from a single sample in a study of blood T cell repertoires in COVID-19. Sequencing used immunoSEQ multiplex PCR; TCRdb keeps in-frame clones, though not all of them. This sample has approximately 150,000 clones, with approximately 78% found just once. The sample taken for sequencing was peripheral blood. Source of these receptors: a human donor in a cohort sampled during active COVID-19.

V is TRBV2 and J is TRBJ1-6; D perhaps matches TRBD1 (6 bases). Germline CDR1 SNHLY, CDR2 FYNNEI. The CDR3 runs to 14 residues. V was cut by 7 bases and J by 10 bases, with 17 bases left in between. The CDR3 region has the DNA TGTGCCAGCACCCGGACAGAATTCGGGTCACCCCTCCACTTT. As protein: CASTRTEFGSPLHF.

Written as DNA, the CDR3 is TGTGCCAGTAGTTCCCGGACTAGCTCGGGGTACGAGCAGTACTTC. This encodes CASSSRTSSGYEQYF. The rearrangement uses TRBV19 and TRBJ2-7; 8 bases fit TRBD2. V gave up 5 bases and J gave up 4 bases; unmatched junction bases: 10. This CDR3 spans 15 amino acids. From germline, CDR1 is LNHDA and CDR2 SQIVND (reference sequence).

This chain connects TRBV4-3 to TRBJ2-7; 11 nucleotides match TRBD2. Germline CDR1 LGHNA, CDR2 YSLEER. This CDR3 has 18 amino acids. The ends lost 1 base at V and 5 bases at J; junction bases unmatched: 13. Here the CDR3 DNA reads TGCGCCAGCAGCCAAGGCAGGACTAGCGGGTATCTTAGCCACGAGCAGTACTTC. Translating gives CASSQGRTSGYLSHEQYF.

The rearrangement uses TRBV25-1 and TRBJ1-1; TRBD1 aligns across 7 bases. This CDR3 contains 14 residues. Looked up from germline, CDR1 is MGHDK and CDR2 is SYGVNS. The V segment lost 5 bases and the J segment 4 bases; nucleotides outside the gene matches: 7. The CDR3 loop is CASSKTGAATEAFF. In DNA, the CDR3 is TGTGCCAGCAGTAAAACAGGGGCGGCCACTGAAGCTTTCTTT.

This clone was detected a few times. The chain joins TRBV5-4 to TRBJ1-6, with D uncertain. Germline V gene data show CDR1 as SGHNT and CDR2 as YYREEE (reference sequence). CDR3 length: 15 amino acids. Trimming pared 9 bases from V and 10 bases from J, leaving 23 bases between. CDR3 sequence (DNA): TGTGCCACCTTCTCAAGGAAGGGAGTTGAGTCACCCCTCCACTTT. This sequence encodes CATFSRKGVESPLHF.

This rearrangement joins TRBV12-5 to TRBJ2-7; D possibly corresponds to TRBD2 (6 bases). Trimming removed 7 bases at V and 4 bases at J, with 11 bases between. Looked up from germline, CDR1 is LGHNT and CDR2 is FRNRAP. This CDR3 comprises 12 residues. CDR3: CASAPRGYEQYF. As DNA, the CDR3 is TGTGCTAGTGCCCCCCGGGGGTACGAGCAGTACTTC. The variable domain in full, completed from reference TRBV12-5 and TRBJ2-7, reads DARVTQTPRHKVTEMGQEVTMRCQPILGHNTVFWYRQTMMQGLELLAYFRNRAPLDDSGMPKDRFSAEMPDATLATLKIQPSEPRDSAVYFCASAPRGYEQYFGPGTRLTVT.

The chain recombines TRBV28 with TRBJ1-2; 9 bases agree with TRBD1. Germline values: CDR1 MDHEN, CDR2 SYDVKM. The CDR3 contains 16 residues. The trim removed 7 bases at V and 2 bases at J, leaving 11 bases unmatched. CDR3 in DNA: TGTGCCAGCACAAGATTACAGGGGGCGCGGAACTATGGCTACACCTTC. As protein: CASTRLQGARNYGYTF.

The chain joins TRBV4-3 to TRBJ1-6; D is ambiguous. CDR3 length: 14 amino acids. Trimming took off 1 base at V and 7 bases at J, with 8 bases between the two ends. Germline values: CDR1 LGHNA, CDR2 YSLEER. As DNA, the CDR3 is TGCGCCAGCAGCCAAGCTACCCTAAATTCACCCCTCCACTTT. Its protein product is CASSQATLNSPLHF.

The chain combines TRBV5-4 with TRBJ2-2, with 7 bases aligning to TRBD2. This CDR3 contains 15 residues. The junction had 4 bases not matched to a gene; V was cut back by 4 bases and J by 1 base. CDR1 is SGHNT, CDR2 YYREEE, per germline (reference sequence). In nucleotides, the CDR3 is TGTGCCAGCAGCCGGGGACTAATGAACACCGGGGAGCTGTTTTTT. Amino acids: CASSRGLMNTGELFF.

The V and J genes are TRBV4-2 and TRBJ2-1; tentatively, D is TRBD1 (6 bases). This CDR3 contains 17 residues. V was shortened by 4 bases and J by 9 bases, with 25 bases between the two germline ends. Germline lookup yields CDR1 LGHNA and CDR2 YNFKEQ. The CDR3 DNA follows: TGTGCCAGCAGCCCGGCCCCTGGTTTAGGGGGAGCTGGTGAGCAGTTCTTC. This codes for CASSPAPGLGGAGEQFF.

The chain has TRBV5-4 and TRBJ2-6, with a possible D match to TRBD2 (5 bases). The V end was cut by 3 bases, the J end by 0 bases, with 7 bases between. The CDR3 contains 15 residues. The V gene's germline CDR1 is SGHNT and CDR2 YYREEE (reference sequence). The CDR3: CASSSRDSGANVLTF. In DNA, the CDR3 is TGTGCCAGCAGCTCGAGGGACTCTGGGGCCAACGTCCTGACTTTC. Full variable domain (outside the CDR3, taken from reference TRBV5-4 and TRBJ2-6): ETGVTQSPTHLIKTRGQQVTLRCSSQSGHNTVSWYQQALGQGPQFIFQYYREEENGRGNFPPRFSGLQFPNYSSELNVNALELDDSALYLCASSSRDSGANVLTFGAGSRLTVL.

The chain combines TRBV23-1 with TRBJ1-1; D ambiguous. TRBV23-1 is assigned to the ORF class and has an uncertain function. The CDR3 spans 10 residues. The CDR3 loop is CGGLAHEAFF. The CDR3 nucleotides read TGCGGTGGGCTGGCCCATGAAGCTTTCTTT.

This clone turned up a few times. This may be a read error, as it is one base from a much larger clone. Other DNA variants within this sample encode the same CDR3. This chain joins TRBV6-5 and TRBJ2-7; 10 bases are shared with TRBD1. V dropped 3 bases and J dropped 2; count of bases not matched to a gene: 1. The CDR3 is 14 amino acids. CDR1 and CDR2 from the germline V gene are MNHEY and SVGAGI. CDR3 in DNA: TGTGCCAGCAGTTATGGACAGGGGGCCTACGAGCAGTACTTC. This encodes CASSYGQGAYEQYF.

The chain employs TRBV4-3 and TRBJ2-7; 9 bases fit TRBD2. Losses at the gene ends were 3 bases for V and 7 bases for J; bases not matched to a gene: 13. The CDR3 has 16 residues. CDR1 is LGHNA and CDR2 is YSLEER in the germline V gene. CDR3 coding DNA: TGCGCCAGCAGCCATAGTATAGCGGGAGACCTACGAGAGCAGTACTTC. Protein product: CASSHSIAGDLREQYF.

V and J are TRBV24-1 and TRBJ2-1; 8 nucleotides line up with TRBD2. CDR3 length equals 13 residues. CDR1 and CDR2 (germline): KGHDR, SFDVKD. Trimming took 7 bases from V and 6 from J; bases not matched to a gene: 4. The CDR3: CATSSGLVNEQFF. CDR3 sequence (DNA): TGTGCCACCAGCTCGGGACTAGTCAATGAGCAGTTCTTC.

The chain carries TRBV21-1 and TRBJ1-1. TRBV21-1 is tagged as a pseudogene. This CDR3 comprises 13 residues. The CDR3 is CAREMGRRTEAFF. CDR3 sequence (DNA): TGTGCCAGAGAAATGGGGAGACGCACTGAAGCTTTCTTT.

The rearrangement uses TRBV7-3 and TRBJ2-1, with TRBD2 as a possible D gene (5 bases). Trimming removed 4 bases at V and 10 bases at J, with 14 bases between. The CDR3 consists of 13 residues. Germline V gene sequence: CDR1 SGHTA, CDR2 FQGTGA. The CDR3 reads CASSSQRTSEQFF. In DNA, the CDR3 is TGTGCCAGCAGCTCCCAGAGGACTTCCGAGCAGTTCTTC.

This clone was found a few times. J is TRBJ1-2 and V is TRBV4-1, with D possibly TRBD1 on 6 matching bases. CDR3 length equals 15 residues. The V gene lost 3 bases and the J gene lost 4 bases, with 15 bases spanning the gap. Germline V CDR1 and CDR2: MGHRA, YSYEKL. As DNA, the CDR3 is TGCGCCAGCAGCCAGCCGGCACAGGGTGTCTATGGCTACACCTTC. Amino acid sequence: CASSQPAQGVYGYTF.

The chain links TRBV24-1 to TRBJ2-1; 9 bases line up with TRBD2. The CDR3 length is 17 residues. The V segment lost 6 bases and the J segment 0 bases; nucleotides outside the gene matches: 8. Germline CDR1 and CDR2: KGHDR and SFDVKD. CDR3 DNA sequence: TGTGCCACCAGTAGGGCGGGAGGGGAGAGCTCCTACAATGAGCAGTTCTTC. Amino acids: CATSRAGGESSYNEQFF.

The chain carries TRBV29-1 and TRBJ2-6; 8 bases match TRBD1. CDR3 length: 15 amino acids. Looked up from germline, CDR1 is SQVTM and CDR2 is ANQGSEA. V trimming: 5 bases; J trimming: 0 bases; junction bases outside the gene matches: 3. The CDR3 sequence: CSVSQGASGANVLTF. The CDR3 DNA reads TGCAGCGTTAGCCAGGGGGCCTCTGGGGCCAACGTCCTGACTTTC. The full variable domain, in which reference TRBV29-1 and TRBJ2-6 provide the parts outside the CDR3, is SAVISQKPSRDICQRGTSLTIQCQVDSQVTMMFWYRQQPGQSLTLIATANQGSEATYESGFVIDKFPISRPNLTFSTLTVSNMSPEDSSIYLCSVSQGASGANVLTFGAGSRLTVL.

As DNA, the CDR3 is TGTGCCAGCAGCTTGTCCGGGGGTACTAATGAAAAACTGTTTTTT. Encoded protein: CASSLSGGTNEKLFF. The chain joins TRBV5-6 to TRBJ1-4; possibly TRBD1 for D (5 bases). Germline-derived CDR1 and CDR2 are SGHDT and YYEEEE. V gave up 1 base and J gave up 2 bases, with 9 bases separating them. This CDR3 has 15 residues.

V and J are TRBV5-5 and TRBJ1-1; tentative D call: TRBD1 (5 bases). CDR1 SGHKS and CDR2 YYEKEE come from the germline V gene (reference sequence). CDR3 size: 13 residues. V was cut by 0 bases and J by 6 bases, with 9 bases left in between. DNA of the CDR3: TGTGCCAGCAGCTTGGATAGGGGCCCTGAAGCTTTCTTT. Protein product: CASSLDRGPEAFF.

The chain joins TRBV5-1 to TRBJ2-1; tentative D call: TRBD2 (7 bases). V was cut by 4 bases and J by 3 bases, with 23 bases left in between. This CDR3 has 18 amino acids. Germline lookup yields CDR1 SGHRS and CDR2 YFSETQ. The CDR3 protein is CASSRIPRGGLDYNEQFF. Here the CDR3 DNA reads TGCGCCAGCAGCCGCATTCCTAGGGGGGGCCTGGACTACAATGAGCAGTTCTTC.

The chain is built from TRBV7-8 and TRBJ2-5, with D unresolved. The ends were cut back, 8 bases at V and 4 bases at J, with 8 bases in the middle. Germline loops: CDR1 SGHVS, CDR2 FQNEAQ. This CDR3 region has 11 residues. This CDR3 is CASGGRETQYF. As DNA, the CDR3 is TGTGCCAGCGGTGGTAGAGAGACCCAGTACTTC.